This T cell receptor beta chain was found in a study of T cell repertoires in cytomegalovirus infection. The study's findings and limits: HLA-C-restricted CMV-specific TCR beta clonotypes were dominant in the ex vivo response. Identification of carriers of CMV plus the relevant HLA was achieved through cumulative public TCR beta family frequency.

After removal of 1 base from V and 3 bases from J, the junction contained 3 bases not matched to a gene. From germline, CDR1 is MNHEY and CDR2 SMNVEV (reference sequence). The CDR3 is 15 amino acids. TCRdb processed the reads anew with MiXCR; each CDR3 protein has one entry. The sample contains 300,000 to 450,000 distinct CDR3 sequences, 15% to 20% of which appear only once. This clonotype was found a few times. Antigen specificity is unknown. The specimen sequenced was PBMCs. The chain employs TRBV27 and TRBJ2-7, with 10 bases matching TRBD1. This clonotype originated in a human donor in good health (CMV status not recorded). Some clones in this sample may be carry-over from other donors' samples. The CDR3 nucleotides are TGTGCCAGCAGTTTATTAGGGACAGGGGACTACGAGCAGTACTTC. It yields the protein CASSLLGTGDYEQYF.